These 25 T cell receptor beta chains share one sample of origin, sequenced in a study of T-cell memory formation after mild COVID-19. MiXCR was run by TCRdb on the 5' RACE reads, yielding one entry per CDR3 protein. This sample yields fewer than 250,000 distinct CDR3 sequences, of which 15% are seen a single time; about 2% belongs to the top ten. The sample comprised PBMCs or a T cell subset sorted from them (not recorded which). These receptors originate from an adult woman who had mild COVID-19 (a few samples of this study predate the infection). Cell type and time point are not known.

The chain uses TRBV5-5 and TRBJ1-2; the D is unclear. In germline, CDR1 is SGHKS, CDR2 YYEKEE (reference sequence). V was shortened by 6 bases and J by 1 base, with 7 bases between the two germline ends. The CDR3 runs to 12 residues. The CDR3 DNA follows: TGTGCCAGCACCCGGAGTAACTATGGCTACACCTTC. Translated: CASTRSNYGYTF.

In this sample, this clonotype turned up many times. The rearrangement uses TRBV15 and TRBJ2-7; D may be TRBD2 (7 bases). Germline CDR1 reads LNHNV; CDR2 reads YYDKDF (reference sequence). V was shortened by 0 bases and J by 5 bases, with 11 bases between the two germline ends. This CDR3 has 14 amino acids. CDR3 loop: CATSRDTGRDEQYF. As DNA, the CDR3 is TGTGCCACCAGCAGAGATACAGGGAGGGACGAGCAGTACTTC.

This clonotype was seen more than once but under ten times. The chain links TRBV6-5 to TRBJ1-2; TRBD1 agrees at 12 bases. Per the germline V gene, CDR1 is MNHEY and CDR2 is SVGAGI. CDR3 size: 15 residues. Trimming took 2 bases from V and 6 from J; bases not matched to a gene: 4. The CDR3 loop reads CASSYEGQGADGYTF. The CDR3 DNA is TGTGCCAGCAGTTACGAGGGACAGGGGGCTGATGGCTACACCTTC.

V usage is TRBV7-6 and J usage is TRBJ2-3, with a weak D call TRBD1 (5 bases). Germline CDR1 is SGHVS and CDR2 is FNYEAQ. This CDR3 contains 14 residues. V was pared by 2 bases and J by 5 bases, with 11 bases between. CDR3 sequence: CASSLLGARDTQYF. CDR3 DNA sequence: TGTGCCAGCAGCTTACTAGGGGCTAGAGATACGCAGTATTTT.

This clonotype was counted only a few times. J is TRBJ2-1 and V is TRBV18, with D hard to call. V was shortened by 11 bases and J by 5 bases, with 19 bases between the two germline ends. Germline assignment: CDR1 KGHSH and CDR2 LQKENI. The CDR3 is 14 residues long. The CDR3 coding sequence is TGTGCCTCCCCATGGGATGTCGGGCACAATGAGCAGTTCTTC. Protein sequence: CASPWDVGHNEQFF.

V and J are TRBV11-2 and TRBJ1-1; the D is unclear. Germline assignment: CDR1 SGHAT and CDR2 FQNNGV. This CDR3 contains 14 residues. V was cut by 4 bases and J by 6 bases, with 15 bases left in between. The CDR3 DNA sequence: TGTGCCAGCAGCTCCGACACCCGAAGAGCTGAAGCTTTCTTT. Translated, it gives CASSSDTRRAEAFF.

This clonotype was counted only a few times. The V and J genes are TRBV5-1 and TRBJ1-2; D possibly corresponds to TRBD1 (6 bases). CDR1 and CDR2 (germline): SGHRS, YFSETQ. The ends were cut back, 4 bases at V and 7 bases at J, with 17 bases in the middle. The CDR3 length is 14 residues. The chain's CDR3 is CASSPRQAGGGYTF. CDR3 nucleotide sequence: TGCGCCAGCAGCCCCCGACAGGCCGGAGGTGGCTACACCTTC.

Turning to this clonotype: The CDR3 carries no conserved terminal phenylalanine or tryptophan, so it likely arises from a read error. Because the CDR3's place on the DNA is in doubt, the DNA is left out and the CDR3 is given as listed by TCRdb. The CDR3 loop reads CASSLGLWDSS. This rearrangement joins TRBV7-9 to TRBJ2-3; the table names TRBD2, a call not compared with the DNA. 11 amino acids form the CDR3, both terminal residues included. Germline CDR1 SEHNR, CDR2 FQNEAQ (reference sequence).

This clonotype was found a few times. The CDR3 loop reads CASRSGGISYNEQFF. The CDR3 region has the DNA TGTGCCAGCAGAAGCGGAGGAATCTCCTACAATGAGCAGTTCTTC. The chain links TRBV2 to TRBJ2-1, with D possibly being TRBD2 (5 bases). This CDR3 is 15 amino acids long. Germline values: CDR1 SNHLY, CDR2 FYNNEI. The V end lost 6 bases, the J end lost 0 bases, and 12 bases lay between the germline ends.

This clonotype was detected only a few times. The chain has TRBV6-6 and TRBJ1-1, with D possibly TRBD1 on 5 matching bases. The germline V gene encodes CDR1 MNHNY and CDR2 SVGAGI (reference sequence). The CDR3 is made up of 14 amino acids. Deletions cut 3 bases from V and 2 bases from J, with 10 bases between. CDR3 loop: CASSYVQGNTEAFF. The CDR3 nucleotides read TGTGCCAGCAGTTATGTGCAGGGAAACACTGAAGCTTTCTTT.

The chain is built from TRBV15 and TRBJ1-2, with D maybe TRBD1 (5 bases). Germline-derived CDR1 and CDR2 are LNHNV and YYDKDF (reference sequence). This CDR3 has 15 amino acids. V lost 1 base and J 0 bases, leaving 9 bases between the germline ends. As DNA, the CDR3 is TGTGCCACCAGCAGAGGTCGACAGTCTAACTATGGCTACACCTTC. It is translated as CATSRGRQSNYGYTF.

The chain links TRBV12-3 or TRBV12-4 to TRBJ2-5, with 8 bases lining up with TRBD2. J lost 5 bases, V lost 3 bases, and 8 bases had no gene match. The length of the CDR3 is 15 residues. CDR3: CASSFAGGLSETQYF. The CDR3 DNA is TGTGCCAGCAGTTTTGCGGGAGGTTTATCGGAGACCCAGTACTTC.

This clonotype was counted between two and nine times. This sequence joins TRBV9 and TRBJ2-1; D remains unclear. The CDR3 has 11 residues. In germline, CDR1 is SGDLS, CDR2 YYNGEE. Deletions cut 0 bases from V and 9 bases from J, with 4 bases between. CDR3 region: CASSVGGEQFF. The CDR3 nucleotides are TGTGCCAGCAGCGTAGGAGGTGAGCAGTTCTTC. Full variable domain (rest looked up from reference TRBV9 and TRBJ2-1): DSGVTQTPKHLITATGQRVTLRCSPRSGDLSVYWYQQSLDQGLQFLIQYYNGEERAKGNILERFSAQQFPDLHSELNLSSLELGDSALYFCASSVGGEQFFGPGTRLTVL.

This clonotype was seen a handful of times. This sequence joins TRBV5-1 and TRBJ2-3; TRBD2 matches 8 bases. The V gene end was trimmed by 4 bases and the J gene end by 1 base; junction bases not matched to a gene: 2. The germline V gene has CDR1 SGHRS and CDR2 YFSETQ. The CDR3 spans 14 residues. CDR3 sequence reads: CASSVSGGTDTQYF. The CDR3 DNA reads TGCGCCAGCAGCGTTAGCGGGGGCACAGATACGCAGTATTTT.

This clonotype has more than one count but fewer than ten. The chain employs TRBV7-9 and TRBJ1-1; no definite D call. This CDR3 has 16 residues. Per germline, CDR1 SEHNR and CDR2 FQNEAQ (reference sequence). V was cut by 2 bases and J by 0 bases, with 13 bases left in between. The chain's CDR3 is CASSLLGWAMNTEAFF. In nucleotides, the CDR3 is TGTGCCAGCAGCTTACTGGGGTGGGCGATGAACACTGAAGCTTTCTTT. The whole variable domain, filled in from reference TRBV7-9 and TRBJ1-1, reads DTGVSQNPRHKITKRGQNVTFRCDPISEHNRLYWYRQTLGQGPEFLTYFQNEAQLEKSRLLSDRFSAERPKGSFSTLEIQRTEQGDSAMYLCASSLLGWAMNTEAFFGQGTRLTVV.

This clonotype occurred a few times. The chain has TRBV29-1 and TRBJ2-2; TRBD2 matches 9 bases. The CDR3 runs to 17 residues. Germline V gene sequence: CDR1 SQVTM, CDR2 ANQGSEA. With 8 bases clipped from V and 5 bases from J, the junction kept 18 bases outside the gene matches. CDR3 coding DNA: TGCAGCCTGAAAGGGGCTAGCGGGATTCAGCGGACCGGGGAGCTGTTTTTT. Protein product: CSLKGASGIQRTGELFF.

This clonotype came up a few times. The J gene is TRBJ2-2, the V gene TRBV3-1, with D perhaps TRBD1 or TRBD2 (7 bases each). CDR1 is LGHDT, CDR2 YNNKEL, per germline (reference sequence). The V end lost 8 bases, the J end lost 2 bases, and 18 bases lay between the germline ends. The CDR3 covers 16 residues. The CDR3 region is CASAQGGTVNTGELFF. The CDR3 bases are TGTGCCAGCGCTCAGGGAGGGACAGTTAACACCGGGGAGCTGTTTTTT.

This clonotype has a handful of counts. The gene calls are TRBV5-5 and TRBJ1-4, with 7 bases identical to TRBD1. The V gene's germline CDR1 is SGHKS and CDR2 YYEKEE (reference sequence). This CDR3 has 15 residues. The trim removed 2 bases at V and 5 bases at J, leaving 6 bases unmatched. The CDR3 bases are TGTGCCAGCAGCTTCTATCAGGGGGGAAATGAAAAACTGTTTTTT. Translation gives CASSFYQGGNEKLFF.

This clonotype has more than one count but fewer than ten. CDR3 in amino acids: CASRRADTQYF. The CDR3, as DNA: TGTGCCAGCAGAAGGGCAGATACGCAGTATTTT. V usage is TRBV6-5 and J usage is TRBJ2-3; D uncertain. CDR1 MNHEY and CDR2 SVGAGI come from the germline V gene. The CDR3 runs to 11 residues. Trimming cost V 6 bases and J 4 bases, with 5 bases left between them.

This clonotype was seen a handful of times. The rearrangement joins TRBV20-1 to TRBJ1-2, with 7 positions matching TRBD1. Germline CDR1 DFQATT, CDR2 SNEGSKA (reference sequence). The J segment lost 5 bases and the V segment lost 0 bases, leaving 6 bases of the junction unmatched. The CDR3 spans 14 residues. CDR3: CSARDPGGRYGYTF. DNA for the CDR3: TGCAGTGCTAGAGATCCAGGGGGGCGTTATGGCTACACCTTC.

This clonotype was found a few times. The gene calls are TRBV7-2 and TRBJ1-1; a weak D match, TRBD1 (6 bases). The CDR3 is 15 residues long. V dropped 3 bases and J dropped 1 base, with 12 bases sitting between them. Germline loops: CDR1 SGHTA, CDR2 FQGNSA. The CDR3 loop is CASSFEGGPNTEAFF. CDR3 coding DNA: TGTGCCAGCAGCTTCGAGGGGGGGCCGAACACTGAAGCTTTCTTT.

The gene calls are TRBV4-1 and TRBJ1-5; tentative D call: TRBD1 (6 bases). CDR3 length: 15 amino acids. V was trimmed by 4 bases and J by 7 bases, leaving 17 bases between them. Germline loops: CDR1 MGHRA, CDR2 YSYEKL. CDR3 region: CASSRQPGVVQPQHF. The CDR3 DNA follows: TGCGCCAGCAGCCGGCAGCCAGGGGTGGTGCAGCCCCAGCATTTT.

This clonotype has a handful of counts. V is TRBV20-1 and J is TRBJ1-1; D not certain. Trimming shortened V by 5 bases and J by 0 bases, and 7 bases separated the two germline ends. Germline CDR1 reads DFQATT; CDR2 reads SNEGSKA (reference sequence). The CDR3 covers 12 residues. As DNA, the CDR3 is TGCAGTGCTCGACGGTTGAACACTGAAGCTTTCTTT. Amino acid sequence: CSARRLNTEAFF.

This clonotype was recorded a few times. The rearrangement joins TRBV29-1 to TRBJ1-2; no firm D call. Germline V gene lookup returns CDR1 SQVTM and CDR2 ANQGSEA. V dropped 7 bases and J dropped 7 bases, with 19 bases sitting between them. This CDR3 has 13 amino acids. The CDR3 protein is CSGADKGLGGYTF. The CDR3 nucleotides are TGCAGCGGGGCCGACAAGGGCCTCGGTGGCTACACCTTC. Variable domain in full (rest from reference TRBV29-1 and TRBJ1-2): SAVISQKPSRDICQRGTSLTIQCQVDSQVTMMFWYRQQPGQSLTLIATANQGSEATYESGFVIDKFPISRPNLTFSTLTVSNMSPEDSSIYLCSGADKGLGGYTFGSGTRLTVV.

This clonotype was detected a few times. The rearrangement uses TRBV3-1 and TRBJ1-1, with D uncertain. The CDR3 spans 16 residues. Germline assignment: CDR1 LGHDT and CDR2 YNNKEL (reference sequence). V lost 2 bases, J lost 0 bases, and 13 bases lay in between. The CDR3 bases are TGTGCCAGCAGCCAACTTCAGATTGGGATGAACACTGAAGCTTTCTTT. It codes for CASSQLQIGMNTEAFF.